Shown below are 20 T cell receptor beta chains from a single sample sequenced in a study of blood T cell repertoires in COVID-19. Generated by immunoSEQ multiplex PCR, the TCRdb table keeps only in-frame clones and is missing some. This table holds over 250,000 clones, 88% found once. Material for sequencing was peripheral blood. Receptor source: a man aged 55 to 70 who had recovered from COVID-19.

The gene calls are TRBV5-4 and TRBJ2-7, with 7 bases aligning to TRBD1. CDR1 and CDR2 from the germline V gene are SGHNT and YYREEE (reference sequence). The CDR3 is made up of 14 amino acids. Trimming removed 4 bases from V and 0 bases from J; junction bases left unmatched: 4. CDR3 protein: CASSPTGSSYEQYF. As DNA, the CDR3 is TGTGCCAGCAGCCCGACAGGGAGCTCCTACGAGCAGTACTTC.

The chain is built from TRBV7-6 and TRBJ1-1; D is unresolved. V lost 1 base and J 1 base, leaving 7 bases between the germline ends. The CDR3 length is 14 residues. The germline V gene encodes CDR1 SGHVS and CDR2 FNYEAQ. CDR3 DNA sequence: TGTGCCAGCAGCTTAGGTGGGAGGAACACTGAAGCTTTCTTT. It is translated as CASSLGGRNTEAFF.

The chain employs TRBV6-5 and TRBJ2-7, with 11 bases matching TRBD2. The trim removed 6 bases at V and 4 bases at J, leaving 5 bases unmatched. The CDR3 is 14 residues long. The germline CDR1 and CDR2 sequences are MNHEY and SVGAGI. CDR3 nucleotides: TGTGCCAGCAGCCTAGCGGGGGGTTTGTACGAGCAGTACTTC. Its protein product is CASSLAGGLYEQYF.

The chain is built from TRBV27 and TRBJ2-7; 8 bases are shared with TRBD1. J lost 2 bases, V lost 4 bases, and 16 bases had no gene match. CDR3 length equals 18 residues. The V gene's germline CDR1 is MNHEY and CDR2 SMNVEV (reference sequence). CDR3 sequence: CASSSHRPRDRLPYEQYF. As DNA, the CDR3 is TGTGCCAGCAGTTCCCACCGTCCCCGGGACAGGCTTCCCTACGAGCAGTACTTC.

The gene calls are TRBV3-1 (or the pseudogene TRBV3-2) and TRBJ2-3; D call uncertain. The V end lost 4 bases, the J end lost 4 bases, and 9 bases lay between the germline ends. The CDR3 has 13 residues. Germline CDR1 is LGHDT and CDR2 is YNNKEL (reference sequence). For the CDR3, the DNA is TGTGCCAGCAGCCCCCGCCAGTCAGATACGCAGTATTTT. Translated: CASSPRQSDTQYF.

The genes are TRBV27 and TRBJ1-2, with D possibly matching TRBD1 (6 bases). The CDR3 is 15 amino acids. Germline V CDR1 and CDR2: MNHEY, SMNVEV (reference sequence). V lost 1 base and J 0 bases, leaving 9 bases between the germline ends. The CDR3 DNA is TGTGCCAGCAGTTTATTAGGACAGACTAACTATGGCTACACCTTC. Translated, it gives CASSLLGQTNYGYTF.

The chain has TRBV5-6 and TRBJ2-1, with 9 bases matching TRBD1. Looked up from germline, CDR1 is SGHDT and CDR2 is YYEEEE. The CDR3 sequence is 15 residues long. V gave up 5 bases and J gave up 2 bases; unmatched junction bases: 5. The CDR3 sequence: CASRSGTGPYNEQFF. CDR3 nucleotides: TGTGCCAGCAGAAGCGGGACAGGGCCCTACAATGAGCAGTTCTTC.

The V and J genes are TRBV19 and TRBJ2-3; TRBD1 aligns across 8 bases. V dropped 5 bases and J dropped 4; count of bases not matched to a gene: 5. The CDR3 contains 14 residues. The germline V gene has CDR1 LNHDA and CDR2 SQIVND (reference sequence). The CDR3 loop is CASSAGQGADTQYF. CDR3 in DNA: TGTGCCAGTAGTGCTGGACAGGGTGCAGATACGCAGTATTTT.

This rearrangement joins TRBV9 to TRBJ2-7, with a weak D call TRBD2 (6 bases). V lost 4 bases, J lost 0 bases, and 8 bases lay in between. Germline V CDR1 and CDR2: SGDLS, YYNGEE. This CDR3 comprises 13 residues. The CDR3 coding sequence is TGTGCCAGCAGCAGCGGGCACTCCTACGAGCAGTACTTC. It is translated as CASSSGHSYEQYF.

J is TRBJ2-7 and V is TRBV12-3 or TRBV12-4, with D tentatively TRBD2 (6 bases). V lost 3 bases, J lost 4 bases, and 10 bases lay in between. The CDR3 has 13 residues. CDR3 residues: CASSFRRGYEQYF. In DNA form, the CDR3 reads TGTGCCAGCAGTTTTCGGCGGGGTTACGAGCAGTACTTC.

The chain links TRBV2 to TRBJ2-7; D call uncertain. CDR1 SNHLY and CDR2 FYNNEI come from the germline V gene. CDR3 length: 11 amino acids. V was trimmed by 1 base and J by 6 bases, leaving 4 bases between them. In DNA, the CDR3 is TGTGCCAGCAGTGAAGTCGGCGAGCAGTACTTC. This gives the protein CASSEVGEQYF.

This chain joins TRBV5-1 and TRBJ2-5; TRBD2 matches at 10 bases. Unmatched junction bases numbered 4, after V lost 5 bases and J lost 3 bases. CDR1 is SGHRS and CDR2 is YFSETQ in the germline V gene. The CDR3 has 14 residues. CDR3 in DNA: TGCGCCAGCAGTGCGCTAGCGGGGGAAGAGACCCAGTACTTC. Protein sequence: CASSALAGEETQYF.

The chain joins TRBV9 to TRBJ1-1, with a possible D match to TRBD1 (6 bases). The germline V and J ends were trimmed by 4 bases and 7 bases, with 23 bases remaining between them. Germline CDR1 reads SGDLS; CDR2 reads YYNGEE. This CDR3 comprises 16 residues. The CDR3 reads CASSQGRGSLTGEAFF. For the CDR3, the DNA is TGTGCCAGCAGCCAGGGAAGGGGGAGTTTGACTGGTGAAGCTTTCTTT.

The chain couples TRBV27 to TRBJ2-5; D ambiguous. The CDR3 loop spans 16 amino acids. Trimming took 0 bases from V and 0 from J, leaving 11 bases between them. The germline V gene encodes CDR1 MNHEY and CDR2 SMNVEV (reference sequence). In DNA form, the CDR3 reads TGTGCCAGCAGTTTATCAGTAGCAGCTAACCAAGAGACCCAGTACTTC. Translated: CASSLSVAANQETQYF.

The V and J genes are TRBV11-2 and TRBJ2-7; TRBD2 agrees at 7 bases. Per germline, CDR1 SGHAT and CDR2 FQNNGV. The CDR3 totals 16 residues. With V trimmed by 0 bases and J by 7 bases, 12 bases remained unmatched. Here the CDR3 DNA reads TGTGCCAGCAGCTTAGATAAAGGAGCGGGGCGAAGAGAGCAGTACTTC. Its protein is CASSLDKGAGRREQYF.

CDR3 coding DNA: TGTGCCAGCAGCTCGGCCCCTGGGACAGAGCAGTTCTTC. Its translation is CASSSAPGTEQFF. The chain recombines TRBV7-3 with TRBJ2-1; D might be TRBD1 (6 bases). Trimming cost V 4 bases and J 10 bases, with 14 bases left between them. This CDR3 comprises 13 residues. In germline, CDR1 is SGHTA, CDR2 FQGTGA.

This chain connects TRBV30 to TRBJ2-2; possibly TRBD2 for D (5 bases). The CDR3 covers 15 residues. Germline V CDR1 and CDR2: GTSNPN, SVGIG (reference sequence). Trimming stripped 2 bases from V and 4 bases from J, with 14 bases between. The DNA for the CDR3 is TGTGCCTGGAGTCGGACCCCCGAGGGCACCGGGGAGCTGTTTTTT. This encodes CAWSRTPEGTGELFF.

This CDR3 reads CASSMRRLSNTEAFF. DNA for the CDR3: TGTGCCAGTAGTATGCGTCGTTTATCGAACACTGAAGCTTTCTTT. The rearrangement links TRBV19 to TRBJ1-1; D not certain. V was clipped by 3 bases and J by 1 base, with 12 bases between them. This CDR3 is 15 amino acids long. The V gene's germline CDR1 is LNHDA and CDR2 SQIVND (reference sequence). The full variable domain, in which reference TRBV19 and TRBJ1-1 provide the parts outside the CDR3, is DGGITQSPKYLFRKEGQNVTLSCEQNLNHDAMYWYRQDPGQGLRLIYYSQIVNDFQKGDIAEGYSVSREKKESFPLTVTSAQKNPTAFYLCASSMRRLSNTEAFFGQGTRLTVV.

This rearrangement joins TRBV19 to TRBJ2-2, with 9 positions matching TRBD2. This CDR3 has 14 amino acids. Germline-derived CDR1 and CDR2 are LNHDA and SQIVND (reference sequence). Losses at the gene ends were 6 bases for V and 6 bases for J; bases not matched to a gene: 5. The CDR3 sequence: CASRTTSGAGELFF. CDR3 bases: TGTGCCAGTAGGACGACTAGCGGCGCCGGGGAGCTGTTTTTT.

The chain carries TRBV5-1 and TRBJ2-3, with D unresolved. The CDR3 length is 14 residues. The V end was cut by 4 bases, the J end by 2 bases, with 11 bases between. CDR1 and CDR2 from the germline V gene are SGHRS and YFSETQ. Written as DNA, the CDR3 is TGCGCCAGCAGCCCGCTCGGGTCCACAGATACGCAGTATTTT. Amino acid sequence: CASSPLGSTDTQYF. Variable domain in full (rest from reference TRBV5-1 and TRBJ2-3): KAGVTQTPRYLIKTRGQQVTLSCSPISGHRSVSWYQQTPGQGLQFLFEYFSETQRNKGNFPGRFSGRQFSNSRSEMNVSTLELGDSALYLCASSPLGSTDTQYFGPGTRLTVL.